This note documents a single T cell receptor (beta chain) sequence. The record originates from a study of blood T cell repertoires in COVID-19. Study as a whole: The origin of the acute and convalescent COVID-19 samples was the United States, Italy and Spain. From T cells, B-cell-depleted T cells, or PBMCs came the material, which was cDNA or gDNA.

As processed by the authors: Amplifying reference gene primers gave estimates of nucleated cell counts. This table comes from immunoSEQ multiplex PCR, and its TCRdb copy is limited to in-frame clones, with some not included. That table gives V, J and clone size, and the DNA gave D and trimming. The sample consists of more than 150,000 clones, approximately 88% of them appearing once. This CDR3 contains 15 residues. V shed 4 bases, J shed 3 bases, and the junction held 6 bases outside the gene matches. CDR1 MDHEN and CDR2 SYDVKM come from the germline V gene. This TCR derives from a man aged 35 to 55 with acute or convalescent COVID-19. V gene TRBV28 combines with J gene TRBJ1-1, with TRBD1 identical over 9 bases. Sequenced sample: peripheral blood. Here the CDR3 DNA reads TGTGCCAGCAGTTCCTCCGGACAGGGGTACACTGAAGCTTTCTTT. Protein sequence: CASSSSGQGYTEAFF.